This T cell receptor beta chain originates from a study of cytomegalovirus exposure and HLA in healthy donors. Germline CDR1 and CDR2: SGHRS and YFSETQ. V trimming: 3 bases; J trimming: 6 bases; junction bases outside the gene matches: 8. This CDR3 comprises 15 residues. The PCR contained 60 Vbeta and 13 Jbeta primers. The assay was immunoSEQ multiplex PCR, and TCRdb's table has in-frame clones only and misses some. The sample includes a few hundred thousand clones, 70% to 85% of them seen just once. The source is a girl between 2 and 10 years old in good health and CMV-seronegative. The sequenced sample was PBMCs. This sequence joins TRBV5-1 and TRBJ2-1, with 8 nucleotides matching TRBD1. The CDR3 region has the DNA TGCGCCAGCAGCTACGGACAGGGCGGGGTCAATGAGCAGTTCTTC. Protein sequence: CASSYGQGGVNEQFF.